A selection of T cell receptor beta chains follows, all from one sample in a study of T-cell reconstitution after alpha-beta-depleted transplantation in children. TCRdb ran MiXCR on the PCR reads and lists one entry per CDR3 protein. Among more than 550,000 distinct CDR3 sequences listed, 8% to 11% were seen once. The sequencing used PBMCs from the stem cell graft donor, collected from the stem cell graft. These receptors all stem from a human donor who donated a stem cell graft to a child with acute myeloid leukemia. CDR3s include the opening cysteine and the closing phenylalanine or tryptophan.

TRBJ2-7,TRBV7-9,CASSRAGDYEQYF
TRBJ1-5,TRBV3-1,CASSAGGGADQPQHF
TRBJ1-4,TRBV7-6,CACDLLNEKLFF
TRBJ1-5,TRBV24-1,CATSDSSRGQPQHF
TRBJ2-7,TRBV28,CASLQNYEQYF
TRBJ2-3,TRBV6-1,CASKSGSGVDTQYF
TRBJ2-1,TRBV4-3,CASSQGTSGNWNEQFF
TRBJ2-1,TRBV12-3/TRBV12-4,CASSPTGPYNEQFF
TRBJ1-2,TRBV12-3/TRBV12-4,CASSLGQPPATF
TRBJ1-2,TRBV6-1,CASSEVRGVYGYTF
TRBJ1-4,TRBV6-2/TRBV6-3,CASSQDQQRLATNEKLFF
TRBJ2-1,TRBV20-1,CSARLAGVIPQFF
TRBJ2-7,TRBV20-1,CSARDSRLLSYEQYF
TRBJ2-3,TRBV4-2,CASSPEPGDTQYF
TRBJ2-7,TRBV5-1,CASSSLYMDTGTGGSYEQYF
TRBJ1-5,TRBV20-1,CSARDEGQRDQPQHF
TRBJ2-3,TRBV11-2,CASSVSHGDTQYF
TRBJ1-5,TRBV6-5,CASSYSIGQGAYGPQHF
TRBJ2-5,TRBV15,CATSSRGQETQYF
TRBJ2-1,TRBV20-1,CSAQAGAYNEQFF
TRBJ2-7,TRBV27,CASSLRLLSEQYF
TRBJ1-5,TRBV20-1,CSARGPGRGNQPQHF
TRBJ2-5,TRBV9,CASSVSSANQETQYF
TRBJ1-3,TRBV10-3,CAISTGGTGNTIYF
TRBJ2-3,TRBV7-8,CASSLSGTGTDTQYF
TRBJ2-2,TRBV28,CASSLDLLNTGELFF
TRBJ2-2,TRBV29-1,CSIRGEGARNTGELFF
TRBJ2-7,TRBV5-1,CASSLGLAGDYEQYF
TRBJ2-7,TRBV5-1,CASSLAQGGNEQYF
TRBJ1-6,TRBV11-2,CASSSLQGQSPLHF
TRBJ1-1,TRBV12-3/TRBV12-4,CASSKQDWNTEAFF
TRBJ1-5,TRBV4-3,CASSQGPHQPQHF
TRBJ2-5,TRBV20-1,CSAYSGAPQYF
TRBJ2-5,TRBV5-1,CASSPPLSETQYF
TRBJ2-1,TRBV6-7,CASSCIAGGTYNEQFF
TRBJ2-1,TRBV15,CATSGPELGGSSYNEQFF
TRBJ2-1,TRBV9,CASSVTGSSHNEQFF
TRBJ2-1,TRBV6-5,CASSYPIQLAGGYNEQFF
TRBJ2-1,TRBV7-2,CASSLDGPSRNEQFF
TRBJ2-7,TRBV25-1,CASTEGTRTYEQYF
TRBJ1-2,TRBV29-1,CSVDISGYGGYTF
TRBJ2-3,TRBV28,CASTTSGLRQGTDTQYF
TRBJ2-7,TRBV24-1,CATSDSGTGNYEQYF
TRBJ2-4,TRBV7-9,CASSLGSLRIAQYF
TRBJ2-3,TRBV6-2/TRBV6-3,CASSYLATDTQYF
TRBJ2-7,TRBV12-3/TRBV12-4,CASGAGLGREQYF
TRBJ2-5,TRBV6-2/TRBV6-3,CASRHPQEASETQYF
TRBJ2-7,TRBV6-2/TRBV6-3,CATSSPRDRVSVGEQYF
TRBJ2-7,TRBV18,CASSPDYYYEQYF
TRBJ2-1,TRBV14,CASSYTSGRRLEQFF
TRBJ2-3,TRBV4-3,CASSQGVQTDTQYF
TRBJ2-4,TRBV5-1,CASSSWTGDENIQYF
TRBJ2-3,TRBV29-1,CSVEVVAGTDTQYF
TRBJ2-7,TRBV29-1,CSVEASDEQYF
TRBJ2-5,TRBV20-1,CSARDSRLIIRQYF
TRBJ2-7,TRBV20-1,CSARDPDQYEQYF
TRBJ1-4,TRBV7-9,CASMRGTNEKLFF